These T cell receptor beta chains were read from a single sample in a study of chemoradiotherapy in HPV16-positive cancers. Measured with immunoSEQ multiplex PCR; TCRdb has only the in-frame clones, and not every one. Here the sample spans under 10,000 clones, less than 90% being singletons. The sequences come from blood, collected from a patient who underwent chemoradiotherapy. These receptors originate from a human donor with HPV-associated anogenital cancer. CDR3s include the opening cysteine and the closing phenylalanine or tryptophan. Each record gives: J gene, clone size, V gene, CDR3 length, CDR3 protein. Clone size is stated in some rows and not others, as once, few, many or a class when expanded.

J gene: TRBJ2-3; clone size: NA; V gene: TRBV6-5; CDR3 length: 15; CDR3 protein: CASSYSGGATDTQYF
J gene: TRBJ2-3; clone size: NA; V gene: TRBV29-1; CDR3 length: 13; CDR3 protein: CSVEETPTDTQYF
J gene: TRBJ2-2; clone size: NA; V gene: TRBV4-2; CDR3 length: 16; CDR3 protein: CASSQGPGLAGAELFF
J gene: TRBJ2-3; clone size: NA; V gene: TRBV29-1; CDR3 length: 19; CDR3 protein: CSVELRVPLKAGAADTQYF
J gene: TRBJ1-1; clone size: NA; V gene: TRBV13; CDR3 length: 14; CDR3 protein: CASSLGGGWTEAFF
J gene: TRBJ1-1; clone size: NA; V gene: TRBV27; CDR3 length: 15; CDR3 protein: CASFGGRGARTEAFF
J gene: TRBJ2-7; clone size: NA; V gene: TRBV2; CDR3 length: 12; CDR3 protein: CAQRELGYEQYF
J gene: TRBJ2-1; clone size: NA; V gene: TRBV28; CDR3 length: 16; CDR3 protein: CASSLWTSGSYNEQFF
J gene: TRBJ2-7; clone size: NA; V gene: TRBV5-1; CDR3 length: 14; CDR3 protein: CASSTGHGTYEQYF
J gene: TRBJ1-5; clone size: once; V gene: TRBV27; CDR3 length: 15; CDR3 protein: CASSLAGASVQPQHF
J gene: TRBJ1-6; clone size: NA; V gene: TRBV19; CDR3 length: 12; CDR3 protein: CASSIRRTPLHF
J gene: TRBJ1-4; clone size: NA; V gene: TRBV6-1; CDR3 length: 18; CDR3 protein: CASSERSGGYATNEKLFF
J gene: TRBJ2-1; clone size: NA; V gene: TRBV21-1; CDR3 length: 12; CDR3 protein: CASSKAENEQFF
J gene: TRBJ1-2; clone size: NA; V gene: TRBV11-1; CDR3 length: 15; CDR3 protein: CASSYDGQGAHGYTF
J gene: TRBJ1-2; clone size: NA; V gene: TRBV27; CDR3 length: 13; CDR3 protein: CASSDRPNYGYTF
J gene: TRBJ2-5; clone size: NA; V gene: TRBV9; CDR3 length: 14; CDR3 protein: CASSGGVGIETQYF
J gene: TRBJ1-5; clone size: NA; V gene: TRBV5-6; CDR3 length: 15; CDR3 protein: CASSSGDRVNQPQHF
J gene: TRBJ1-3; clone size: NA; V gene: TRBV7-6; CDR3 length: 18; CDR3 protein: CASSLERWGLNSGGTIYF
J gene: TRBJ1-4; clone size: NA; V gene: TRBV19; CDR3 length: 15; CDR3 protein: CASSPQRGHNEKLFF
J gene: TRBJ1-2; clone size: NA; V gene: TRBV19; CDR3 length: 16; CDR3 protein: CASMTSGRALGYGYTF
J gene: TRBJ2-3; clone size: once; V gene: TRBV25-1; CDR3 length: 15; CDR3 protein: CASSESGVSTDTQYF
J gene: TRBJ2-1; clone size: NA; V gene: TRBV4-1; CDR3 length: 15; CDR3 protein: CASRGTGGLYNEQFF
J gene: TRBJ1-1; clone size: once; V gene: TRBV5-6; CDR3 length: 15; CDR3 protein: CASSLGWGPNTEAFF
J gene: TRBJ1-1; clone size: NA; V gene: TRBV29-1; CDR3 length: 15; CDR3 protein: CSVVLAIRDSAEAFF
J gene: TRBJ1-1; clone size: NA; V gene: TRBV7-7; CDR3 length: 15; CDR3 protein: CASSLETGGGTEAFF
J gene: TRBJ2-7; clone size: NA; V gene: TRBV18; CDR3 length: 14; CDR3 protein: CASSPLGTKDEQYF
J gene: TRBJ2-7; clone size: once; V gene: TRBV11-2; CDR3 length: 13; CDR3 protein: CASSPISLYEQYF
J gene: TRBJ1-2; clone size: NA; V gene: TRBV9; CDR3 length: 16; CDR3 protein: CASSPAGTGANYGYTF
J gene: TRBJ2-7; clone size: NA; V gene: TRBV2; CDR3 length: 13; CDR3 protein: CASRDRENNEQYF
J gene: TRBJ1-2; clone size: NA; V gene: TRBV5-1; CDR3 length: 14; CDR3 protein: CASSLGGHLDGYTF
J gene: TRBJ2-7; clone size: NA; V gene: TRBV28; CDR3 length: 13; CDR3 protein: CASMRREADEQYF
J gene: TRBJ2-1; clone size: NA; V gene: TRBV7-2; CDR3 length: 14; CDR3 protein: CASSLDGQYNEQFF
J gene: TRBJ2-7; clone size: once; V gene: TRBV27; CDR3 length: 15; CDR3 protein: CASTPLGGRSHEQYF
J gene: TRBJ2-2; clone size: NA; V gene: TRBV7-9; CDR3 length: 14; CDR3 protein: CASSLMAGFGELFF
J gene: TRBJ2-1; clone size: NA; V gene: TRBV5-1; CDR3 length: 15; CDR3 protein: CASSLGGRSGNEQFF
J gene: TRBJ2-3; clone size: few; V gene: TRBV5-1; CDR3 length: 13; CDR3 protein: CASSLGGTDTQYF
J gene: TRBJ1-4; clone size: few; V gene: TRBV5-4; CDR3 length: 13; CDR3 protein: CASRGGGYEKLFF
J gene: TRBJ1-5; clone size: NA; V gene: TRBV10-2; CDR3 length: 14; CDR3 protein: CASRPGYSNQPQHF
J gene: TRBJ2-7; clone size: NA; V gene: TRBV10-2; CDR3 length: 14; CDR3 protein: CATKTSGGHYEQYF
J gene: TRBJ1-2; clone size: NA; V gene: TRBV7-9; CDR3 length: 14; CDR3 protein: CASSTGQGPYGYTF
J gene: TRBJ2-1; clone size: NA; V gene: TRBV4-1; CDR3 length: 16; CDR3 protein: CASSQLASGNRGEQFF
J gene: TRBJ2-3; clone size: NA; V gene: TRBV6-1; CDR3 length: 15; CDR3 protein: CASTPTASVTDTQYF
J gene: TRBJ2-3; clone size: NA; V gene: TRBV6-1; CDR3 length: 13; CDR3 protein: CATSLGGTDTQYF
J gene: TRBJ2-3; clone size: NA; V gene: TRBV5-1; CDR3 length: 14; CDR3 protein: CASSLRSTTDTQYF
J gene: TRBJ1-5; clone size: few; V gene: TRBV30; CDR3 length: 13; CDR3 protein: CAFGQGSNQPQHF
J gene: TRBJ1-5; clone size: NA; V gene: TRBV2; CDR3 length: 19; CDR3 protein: CASSVWGGAGHDSNQPQHF
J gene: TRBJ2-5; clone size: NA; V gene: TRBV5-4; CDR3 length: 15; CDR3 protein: CASSLGNGRTETQYF
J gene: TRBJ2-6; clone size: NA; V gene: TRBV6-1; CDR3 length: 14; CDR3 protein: CASSEGGGANVLTF
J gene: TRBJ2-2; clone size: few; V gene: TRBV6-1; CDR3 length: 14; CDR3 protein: CASTRDINTGELFF
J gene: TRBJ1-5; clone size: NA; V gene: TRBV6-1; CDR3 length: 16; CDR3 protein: CASSEAGAYSNQPQHF
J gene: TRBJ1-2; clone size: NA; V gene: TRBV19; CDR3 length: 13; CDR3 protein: CASSMGPGYGYTF